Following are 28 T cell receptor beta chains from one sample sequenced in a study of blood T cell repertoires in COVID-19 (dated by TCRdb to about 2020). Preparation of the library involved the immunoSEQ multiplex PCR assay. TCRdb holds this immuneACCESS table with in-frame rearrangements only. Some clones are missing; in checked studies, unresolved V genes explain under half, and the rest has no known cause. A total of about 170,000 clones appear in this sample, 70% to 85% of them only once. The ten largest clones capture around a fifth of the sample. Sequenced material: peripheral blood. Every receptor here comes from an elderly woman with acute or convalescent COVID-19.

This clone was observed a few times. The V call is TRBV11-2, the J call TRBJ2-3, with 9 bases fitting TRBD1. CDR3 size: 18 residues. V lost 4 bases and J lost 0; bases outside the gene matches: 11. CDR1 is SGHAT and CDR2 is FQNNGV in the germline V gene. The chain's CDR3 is CASSWEQGAPSSTDTQYF. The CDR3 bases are TGTGCCAGCAGCTGGGAACAGGGGGCCCCCTCTAGCACAGATACGCAGTATTTT.

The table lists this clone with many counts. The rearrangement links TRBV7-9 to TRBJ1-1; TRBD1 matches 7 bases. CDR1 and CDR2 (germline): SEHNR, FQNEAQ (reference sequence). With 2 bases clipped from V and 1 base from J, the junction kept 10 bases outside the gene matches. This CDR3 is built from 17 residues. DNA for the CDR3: TGTGCCAGCAGCTTATTAGGCCCGGACAGGACGAACACTGAAGCTTTCTTT. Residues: CASSLLGPDRTNTEAFF.

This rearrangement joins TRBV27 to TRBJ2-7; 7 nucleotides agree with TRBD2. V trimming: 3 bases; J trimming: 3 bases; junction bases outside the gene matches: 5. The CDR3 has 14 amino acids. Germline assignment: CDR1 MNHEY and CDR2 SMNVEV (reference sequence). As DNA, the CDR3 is TGTGCCAGCAGTTTGGGGGGGGTACTCTACGAGCAGTACTTC. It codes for CASSLGGVLYEQYF.

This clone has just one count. The CDR3 DNA reads TGTGCCAGCAGTGAAATGGGACAACCCCGCTCCTACAATGAGCAGTTCTTC. It encodes CASSEMGQPRSYNEQFF. The gene calls are TRBV2 and TRBJ2-1, with a possible D match to TRBD1 (6 bases). CDR1 and CDR2 from the germline V gene are SNHLY and FYNNEI. V was cut by 2 bases and J by 0 bases, with 14 bases left in between. CDR3 length: 17 amino acids.

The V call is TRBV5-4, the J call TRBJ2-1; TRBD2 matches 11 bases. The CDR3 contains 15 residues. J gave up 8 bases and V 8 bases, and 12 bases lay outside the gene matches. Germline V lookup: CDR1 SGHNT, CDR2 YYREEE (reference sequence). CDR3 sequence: CASTGAGTSGDEQFF. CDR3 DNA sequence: TGTGCCAGTACGGGGGCCGGGACTAGCGGCGATGAGCAGTTCTTC.

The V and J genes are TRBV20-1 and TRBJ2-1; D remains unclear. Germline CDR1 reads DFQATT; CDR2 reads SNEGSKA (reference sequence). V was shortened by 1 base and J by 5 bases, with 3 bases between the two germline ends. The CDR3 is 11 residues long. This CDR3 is CSARGNNEQFF. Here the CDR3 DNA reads TGCAGTGCTAGAGGTAACAATGAGCAGTTCTTC.

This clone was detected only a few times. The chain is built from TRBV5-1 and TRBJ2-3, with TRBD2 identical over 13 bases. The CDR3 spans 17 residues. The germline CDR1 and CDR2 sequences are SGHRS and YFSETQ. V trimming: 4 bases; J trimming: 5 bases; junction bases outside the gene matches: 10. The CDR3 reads CASSLGLAGVGGDTQYF. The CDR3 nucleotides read TGCGCCAGCAGCCTCGGACTAGCGGGAGTAGGGGGAGATACGCAGTATTTT.

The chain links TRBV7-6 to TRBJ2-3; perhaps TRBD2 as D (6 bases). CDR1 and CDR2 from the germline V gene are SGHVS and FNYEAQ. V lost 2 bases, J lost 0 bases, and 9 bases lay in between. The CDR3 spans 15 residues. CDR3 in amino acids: CASSLLRESTDTQYF. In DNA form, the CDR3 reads TGTGCCAGCAGCTTACTTCGGGAGAGCACAGATACGCAGTATTTT.

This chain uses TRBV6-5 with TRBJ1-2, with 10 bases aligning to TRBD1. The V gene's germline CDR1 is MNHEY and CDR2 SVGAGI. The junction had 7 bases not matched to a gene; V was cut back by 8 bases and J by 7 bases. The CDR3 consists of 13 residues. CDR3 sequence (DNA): TGTGCCAGCTCGAGGACAGGGGGATTTGGCTACACCTTC. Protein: CASSRTGGFGYTF.

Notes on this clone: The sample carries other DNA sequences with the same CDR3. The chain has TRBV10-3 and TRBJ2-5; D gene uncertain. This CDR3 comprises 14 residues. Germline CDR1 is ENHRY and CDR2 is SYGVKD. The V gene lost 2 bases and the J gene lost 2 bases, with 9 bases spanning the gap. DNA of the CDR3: TGTGCCATCAGTGAGCCGACACTTCAAGAGACCCAGTACTTC. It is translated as CAISEPTLQETQYF.

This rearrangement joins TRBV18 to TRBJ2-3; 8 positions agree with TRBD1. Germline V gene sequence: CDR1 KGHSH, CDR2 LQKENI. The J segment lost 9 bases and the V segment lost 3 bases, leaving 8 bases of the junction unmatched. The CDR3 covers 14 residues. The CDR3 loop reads CASSPGQGLLTQYF. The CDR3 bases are TGTGCCAGCTCACCTGGACAGGGATTGTTGACGCAGTATTTT.

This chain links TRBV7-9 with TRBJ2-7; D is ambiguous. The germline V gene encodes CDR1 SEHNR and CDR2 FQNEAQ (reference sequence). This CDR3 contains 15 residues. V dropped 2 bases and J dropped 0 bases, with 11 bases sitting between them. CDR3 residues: CASSLSSTSSYEQYF. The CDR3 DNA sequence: TGTGCCAGCAGCTTATCGTCCACAAGCTCCTACGAGCAGTACTTC.

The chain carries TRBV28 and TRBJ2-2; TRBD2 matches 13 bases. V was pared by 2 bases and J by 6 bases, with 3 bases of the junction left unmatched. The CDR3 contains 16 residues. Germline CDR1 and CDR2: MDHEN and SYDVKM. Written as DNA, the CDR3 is TGTGCCAGCAGTTTAGAACTAGCGGGAGGGTCCGGGGAGCTGTTTTTT. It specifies CASSLELAGGSGELFF.

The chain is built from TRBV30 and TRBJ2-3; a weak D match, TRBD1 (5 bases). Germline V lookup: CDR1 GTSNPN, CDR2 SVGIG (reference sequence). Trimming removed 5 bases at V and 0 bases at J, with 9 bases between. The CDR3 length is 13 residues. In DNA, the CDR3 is TGTGCCTGGGGCCAGGGAAGCACAGATACGCAGTATTTT. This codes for CAWGQGSTDTQYF.

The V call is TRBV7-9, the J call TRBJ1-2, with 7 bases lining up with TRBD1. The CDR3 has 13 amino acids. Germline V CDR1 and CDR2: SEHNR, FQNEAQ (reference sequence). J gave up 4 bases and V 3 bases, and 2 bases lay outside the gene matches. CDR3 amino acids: CASSLGQPYGYTF. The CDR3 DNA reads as TGTGCCAGCAGCTTGGGACAGCCCTATGGCTACACCTTC.

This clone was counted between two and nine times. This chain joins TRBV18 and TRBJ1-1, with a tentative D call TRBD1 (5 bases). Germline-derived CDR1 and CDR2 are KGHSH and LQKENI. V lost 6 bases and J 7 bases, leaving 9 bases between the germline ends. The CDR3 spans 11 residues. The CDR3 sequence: CASSGGGEAFF. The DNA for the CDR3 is TGTGCCAGCTCCGGGGGAGGTGAAGCTTTCTTT.

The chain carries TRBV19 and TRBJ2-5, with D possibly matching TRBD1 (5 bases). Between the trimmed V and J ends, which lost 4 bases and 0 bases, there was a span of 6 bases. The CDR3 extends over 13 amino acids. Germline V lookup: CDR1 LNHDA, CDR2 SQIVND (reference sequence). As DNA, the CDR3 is TGTGCCAGTAGTAAGGGGTACCAAGAGACCCAGTACTTC. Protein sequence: CASSKGYQETQYF.

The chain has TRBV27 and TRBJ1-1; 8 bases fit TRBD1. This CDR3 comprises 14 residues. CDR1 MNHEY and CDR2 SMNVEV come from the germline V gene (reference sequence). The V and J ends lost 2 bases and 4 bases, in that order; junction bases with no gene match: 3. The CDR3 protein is CASSLGQGFTEAFF. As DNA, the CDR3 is TGTGCCAGCAGTTTAGGACAGGGCTTCACTGAAGCTTTCTTT.

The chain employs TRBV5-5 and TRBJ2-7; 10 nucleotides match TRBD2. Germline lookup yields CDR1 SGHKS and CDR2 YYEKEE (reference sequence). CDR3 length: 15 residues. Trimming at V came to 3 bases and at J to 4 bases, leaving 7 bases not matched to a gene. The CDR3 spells CASSWASGSFYEQYF. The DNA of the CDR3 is TGTGCCAGCAGCTGGGCTAGCGGGAGCTTTTACGAGCAGTACTTC. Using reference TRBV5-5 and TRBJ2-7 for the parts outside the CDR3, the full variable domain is DAGVTQSPTHLIKTRGQQVTLRCSPISGHKSVSWYQQVLGQGPQFIFQYYEKEERGRGNFPDRFSARQFPNYSSELNVNALLLGDSALYLCASSWASGSFYEQYFGPGTRLTVT.

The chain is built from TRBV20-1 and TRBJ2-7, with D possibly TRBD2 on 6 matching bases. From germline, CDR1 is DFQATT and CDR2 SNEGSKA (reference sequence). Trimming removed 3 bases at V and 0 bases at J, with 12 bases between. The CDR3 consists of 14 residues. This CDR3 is CSASERVASYEQYF. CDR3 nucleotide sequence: TGCAGTGCTAGTGAGCGGGTTGCCTCCTACGAGCAGTACTTC.

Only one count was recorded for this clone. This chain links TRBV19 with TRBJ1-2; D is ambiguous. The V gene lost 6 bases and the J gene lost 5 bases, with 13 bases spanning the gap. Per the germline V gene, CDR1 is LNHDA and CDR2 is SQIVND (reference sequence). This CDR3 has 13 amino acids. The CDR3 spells CASRRPAQYGYTF. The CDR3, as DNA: TGTGCCAGTAGGAGACCAGCGCAATATGGCTACACCTTC.

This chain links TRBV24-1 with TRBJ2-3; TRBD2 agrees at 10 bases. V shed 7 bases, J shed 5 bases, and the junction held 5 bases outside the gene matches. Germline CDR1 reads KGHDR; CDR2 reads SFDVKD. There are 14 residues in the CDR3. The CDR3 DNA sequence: TGTGCCACCAGCTTAGCGGGAGGAGGAGATACGCAGTATTTT. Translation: CATSLAGGGDTQYF.

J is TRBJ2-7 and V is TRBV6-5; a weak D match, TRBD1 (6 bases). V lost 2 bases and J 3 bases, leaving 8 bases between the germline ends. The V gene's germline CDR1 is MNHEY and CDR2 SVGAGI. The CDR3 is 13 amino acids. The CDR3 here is CASSYRGNYEQYF. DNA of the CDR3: TGTGCCAGCAGTTACAGGGGGAACTACGAGCAGTACTTC.

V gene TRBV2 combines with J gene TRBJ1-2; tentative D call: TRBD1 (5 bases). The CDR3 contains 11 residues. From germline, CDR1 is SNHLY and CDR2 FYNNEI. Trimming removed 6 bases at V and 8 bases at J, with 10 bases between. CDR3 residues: CASSRVGGYTF. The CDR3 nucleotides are TGTGCCAGCAGCAGGGTCGGGGGCTACACCTTC.

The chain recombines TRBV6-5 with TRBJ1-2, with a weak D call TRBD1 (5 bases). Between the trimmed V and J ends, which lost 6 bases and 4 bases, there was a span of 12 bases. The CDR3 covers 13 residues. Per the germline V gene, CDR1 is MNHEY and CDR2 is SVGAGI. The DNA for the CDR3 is TGTGCCAGCAGCCACGACAGAAGCTATGGCTACACCTTC. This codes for CASSHDRSYGYTF.

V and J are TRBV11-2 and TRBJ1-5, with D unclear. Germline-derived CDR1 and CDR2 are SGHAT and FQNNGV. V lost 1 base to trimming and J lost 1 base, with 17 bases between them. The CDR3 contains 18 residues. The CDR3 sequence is CASSLGVLGRGSNQPQHF. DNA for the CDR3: TGTGCCAGCAGCTTAGGGGTCCTCGGGAGAGGGAGCAATCAGCCCCAGCATTTT.

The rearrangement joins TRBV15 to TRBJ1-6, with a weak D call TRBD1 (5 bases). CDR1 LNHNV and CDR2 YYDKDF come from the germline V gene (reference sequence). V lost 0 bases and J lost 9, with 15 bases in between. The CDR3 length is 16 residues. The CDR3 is CATSRDFGGGGSPLHF. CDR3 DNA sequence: TGTGCCACCAGCAGAGATTTTGGCGGGGGTGGTTCACCCCTCCACTTT.

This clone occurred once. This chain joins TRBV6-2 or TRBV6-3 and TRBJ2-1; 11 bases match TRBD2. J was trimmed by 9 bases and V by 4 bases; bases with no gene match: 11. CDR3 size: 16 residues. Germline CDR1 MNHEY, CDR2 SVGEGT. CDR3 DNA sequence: TGTGCCAGCAGTTCTCTTAGCGGGAGGGCCAGGGGTGAGCAGTTCTTC. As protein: CASSSLSGRARGEQFF.